These 5 T cell receptor beta chains originate from one sample sequenced in a study of blood T cell repertoires in COVID-19. Data came from immunoSEQ multiplex PCR; TCRdb stores just in-frame clones and leaves some out. The repertoire holds around 200,000 clones, with 70% to 90% as singletons. Sequencing was carried out using peripheral blood. The origin of the receptors is an elderly woman with acute or convalescent COVID-19.

V and J are TRBV6-2 or TRBV6-3 and TRBJ2-4, with TRBD2 matching over 12 bases. The length of the CDR3 is 17 residues. Germline V gene data show CDR1 as MNHEY and CDR2 as SVGEGT. Losses at the gene ends were 0 bases for V and 6 bases for J; bases not matched to a gene: 6. The CDR3 protein is CASSYSRTSGDRNIQYF. The CDR3 DNA follows: TGTGCCAGCAGTTACTCGAGGACTAGCGGGGATCGAAACATTCAGTACTTC.

In the case of this clone: The sample has other DNA sequences that encode this CDR3 too. The chain uses TRBV5-1 and TRBJ1-3; D unclear. CDR1 is SGHRS, CDR2 YFSETQ, per germline. The germline V and J ends were trimmed by 0 bases and 0 bases, with 4 bases remaining between them. This CDR3 spans 14 amino acids. CDR3 protein: CASSLGSSGNTIYF. The CDR3 DNA is TGCGCCAGCAGCTTGGGGAGCTCTGGAAACACCATATATTTT.

This chain joins TRBV14 and TRBJ1-3, with a tentative D call TRBD1 (5 bases). Germline CDR1 and CDR2: SGHDN and FVKESK. This CDR3 spans 15 amino acids. V shed 0 bases and J shed 4 bases, with 10 bases lying between them. The CDR3 is CASSQDPGPGNTIYF. The DNA of the CDR3 is TGTGCCAGCAGCCAAGACCCAGGGCCCGGAAACACCATATATTTT.

CDR3 bases: TGTGCCAGCAGCCACAGCGGGAGGGCCTTCAATGAGCAGTTCTTC. Residues: CASSHSGRAFNEQFF. The chain recombines TRBV7-9 with TRBJ2-1, with TRBD2 matching 10 bases. Germline V CDR1 and CDR2: SEHNR, FQNEAQ (reference sequence). V lost 5 bases and J lost 6; bases outside the gene matches: 7. The CDR3 has 15 amino acids.

The V gene is TRBV4-3, the J gene TRBJ2-4, with D possibly matching TRBD1 (6 bases). The CDR3 is made up of 15 amino acids. The germline V and J ends were trimmed by 4 bases and 2 bases, with 12 bases remaining between them. The germline gives CDR1 LGHNA, CDR2 YSLEER. Here the CDR3 reads CASSLGASTKNIQYF. The CDR3 DNA sequence: TGCGCCAGCAGCCTGGGGGCTAGCACCAAAAACATTCAGTACTTC.